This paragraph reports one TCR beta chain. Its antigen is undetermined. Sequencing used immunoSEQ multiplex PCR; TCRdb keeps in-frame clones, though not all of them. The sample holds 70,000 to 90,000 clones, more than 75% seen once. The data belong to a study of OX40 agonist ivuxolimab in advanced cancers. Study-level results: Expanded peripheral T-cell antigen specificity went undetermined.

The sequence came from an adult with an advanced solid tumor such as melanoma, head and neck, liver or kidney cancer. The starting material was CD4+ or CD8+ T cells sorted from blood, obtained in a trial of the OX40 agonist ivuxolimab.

This CDR3 reads CASSQDRSGGSYNEQFF. The CDR3 coding sequence is TGCGCCAGCAGCCAAGATCGTAGCGGGGGATCCTACAATGAGCAGTTCTTC. The chain couples TRBV4-3 to TRBJ2-1; 9 bases align to TRBD2. The germline V gene encodes CDR1 LGHNA and CDR2 YSLEER. The CDR3 consists of 17 residues. J lost 1 base, V lost 0 bases, and 4 bases had no gene match.